This TCR beta chain was retrieved from a study of Graves' ophthalmopathy and Graves' hyperthyroidism. Overall study findings and caveats: Blood shared most expanded thyroid clonotypes above 0.001 frequency.

Per the germline V gene, CDR1 is MNHEY and CDR2 is SVGAGI. With 0 bases removed from V and 2 bases from J, the gap between germline ends came to 8 bases. This CDR3 comprises 14 residues. In this sample, this clonotype turned up a few times. Its antigen is unknown. Certain patients, namely those with other autoimmune diseases, uncontrolled infections, pregnancy or lactation, were excluded. The diagnosis was founded upon clinical symptoms, serum thyroxine, TRAb, thyroid ultrasound and orbital computed tomography. Investigators amplified TCR beta CDR3 regions from RNA transcripts. RT-PCR was first run with HTBI primers, then multiplex PCR in a second round. TCRdb re-analysed the multiplex PCR reads in MiXCR, keeping a single row per CDR3 protein. The sample comprises around 1.1 million distinct CDR3 sequences, 35% to 40% of which are singletons, and roughly 11% rests with the top ten.

Sequenced material: peripheral blood or thyroid tissue (not recorded which). The source of this sequence is an adult man with Graves' hyperthyroidism. This chain joins TRBV6-5 and TRBJ2-7; D not resolved. CDR3 region: CASSYSTQPYEQYF. In DNA form, the CDR3 reads TGTGCCAGCAGTTACTCGACACAGCCCTACGAGCAGTACTTC.